The entry that follows covers one T cell receptor (beta chain) sequence. The antigen remains unidentified. Each CDR3 protein gets one entry after TCRdb re-called the reads with MiXCR. Of around 320,000 distinct CDR3 sequences listed, more than 8% are singletons. The record originates from a study of T cell repertoires in cytomegalovirus infection. As for the study in general: In public TCR beta signatures, there were indications of both CMV infection and matching HLA type. Study observations and caveats: There were HLA-C-restricted CMV-specific TCR beta clonotypes dominating the ex vivo response. Carriers of CMV and the relevant HLA type were discriminated by public TCR beta frequency.

V lost 5 bases and J lost 0, with 14 bases in between. The germline V gene encodes CDR1 SGHVS and CDR2 FNYEAQ. CDR3 length: 16 amino acids. The sequence came from a human donor in good health (CMV status not recorded). Some clones in this sample may be carry-over from other donors' samples. The rearrangement links TRBV7-6 to TRBJ2-1; D is unresolved. Source material: PBMCs. CDR3 in amino acids: CASSPVPRGSYNEQFF. The DNA for the CDR3 is TGTGCCAGCAGCCCGGTCCCACGAGGCTCCTACAATGAGCAGTTCTTC.